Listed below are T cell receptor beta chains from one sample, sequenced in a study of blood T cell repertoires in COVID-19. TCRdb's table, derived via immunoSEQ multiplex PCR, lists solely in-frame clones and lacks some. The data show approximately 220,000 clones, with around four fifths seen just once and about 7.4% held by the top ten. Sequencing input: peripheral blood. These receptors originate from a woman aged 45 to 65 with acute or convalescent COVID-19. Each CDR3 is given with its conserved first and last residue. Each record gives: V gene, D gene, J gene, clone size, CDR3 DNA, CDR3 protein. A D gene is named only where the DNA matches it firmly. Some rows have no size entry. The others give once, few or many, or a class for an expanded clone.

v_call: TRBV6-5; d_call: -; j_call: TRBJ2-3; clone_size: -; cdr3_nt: TGTGCCAGCAGTCTCCTCAACAGGGAAGGCGTTACGCAGTATTTT; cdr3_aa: CASSLLNREGVTQYF
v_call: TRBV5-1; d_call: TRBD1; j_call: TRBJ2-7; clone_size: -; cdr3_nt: TGCGCCAGCAGCGTCGGACAGGGGAACTCCTACGAGCAGTACTTC; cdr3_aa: CASSVGQGNSYEQYF
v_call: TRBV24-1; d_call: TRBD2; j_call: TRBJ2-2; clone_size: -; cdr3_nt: TGTGCCACCAGTGATTTGACTAGCGAGAACACCGGGGAGCTGTTTTTT; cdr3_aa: CATSDLTSENTGELFF
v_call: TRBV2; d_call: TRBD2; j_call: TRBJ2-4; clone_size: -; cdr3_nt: TGTGCCAGCAGGCGAACTAGCGGGCTAGCCAAAAACATTCAGTACTTC; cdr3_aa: CASRRTSGLAKNIQYF
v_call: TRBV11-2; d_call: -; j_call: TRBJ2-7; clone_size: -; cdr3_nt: TGTGCCAGCAGCCCGGACACCCACTACGAGCAGTACTTC; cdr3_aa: CASSPDTHYEQYF
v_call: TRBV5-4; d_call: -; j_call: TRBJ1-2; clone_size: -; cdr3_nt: TGTGCCAGCAGCTTGGGTAGCCGACAGGCAGGCTACACCTTC; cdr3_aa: CASSLGSRQAGYTF
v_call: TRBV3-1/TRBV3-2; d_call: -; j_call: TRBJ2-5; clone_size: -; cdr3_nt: TGTGCCAGCAGCCAAGATGGTACAGGCATGGGAGAGACCCAGTACTTC; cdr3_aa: CASSQDGTGMGETQYF
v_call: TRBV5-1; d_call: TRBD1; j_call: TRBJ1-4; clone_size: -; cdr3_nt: TGCGCCAGCAGCCCGGACGGACAGGTTAATGAAAAACTGTTTTTT; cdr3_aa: CASSPDGQVNEKLFF
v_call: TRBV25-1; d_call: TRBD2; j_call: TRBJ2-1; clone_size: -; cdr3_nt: TGTGCCAGCAGTGAAGGGGGACTAGCGTCGAACAATGAGCAGTTCTTC; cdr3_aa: CASSEGGLASNNEQFF
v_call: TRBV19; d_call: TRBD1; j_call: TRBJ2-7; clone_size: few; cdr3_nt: TGTGCCAGTAGCCTAACGGGACAGTGGGCCGAGCAGTACTTC; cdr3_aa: CASSLTGQWAEQYF
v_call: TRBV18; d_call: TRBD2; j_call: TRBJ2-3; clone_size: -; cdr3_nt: TGTGCCAGCTCATTCGGACTAGCGGGAGGGCCGGATACGCAGTATTTT; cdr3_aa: CASSFGLAGGPDTQYF
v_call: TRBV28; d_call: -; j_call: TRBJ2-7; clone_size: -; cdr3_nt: TGTGCCAGCAGTCGCCACAACCGTTGGGACAAGAGTGAGCAGTACTTC; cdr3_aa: CASSRHNRWDKSEQYF
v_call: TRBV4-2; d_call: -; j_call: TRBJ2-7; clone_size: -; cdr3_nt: TGTGCCAGCAGCCAAGGGACACCGATTTACGAGCAGTACTTC; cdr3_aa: CASSQGTPIYEQYF
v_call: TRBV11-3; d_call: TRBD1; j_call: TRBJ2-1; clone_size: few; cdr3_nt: TGTGCCAGCAGCTTAGTAGGGACAGGGGGGGAGCAGTTCTTC; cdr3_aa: CASSLVGTGGEQFF
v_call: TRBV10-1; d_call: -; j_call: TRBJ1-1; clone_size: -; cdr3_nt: TGCGCCAGCAGTGAGTCGATGGGTCCTAGCACTGAAGCTTTCTTT; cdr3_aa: CASSESMGPSTEAFF
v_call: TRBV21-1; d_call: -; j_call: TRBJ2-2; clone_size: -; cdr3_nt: TGTGCCAGCAGCAAAAGGGGGGGGGCCCCGTTACAAGTAGGCGGGGAGCTGTTTTTT; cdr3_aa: CASSKRGGAPLQVGGELFF
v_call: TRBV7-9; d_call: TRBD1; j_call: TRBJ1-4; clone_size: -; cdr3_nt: TGTGCCAGCAGACACCAGGGGGCGGTGGGTGAAAAACTGTTTTTT; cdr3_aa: CASRHQGAVGEKLFF
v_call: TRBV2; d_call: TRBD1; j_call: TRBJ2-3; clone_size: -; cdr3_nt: TGTGCCAGCAGTCGCCCGAAGGGGGCCCCCACAGATACGCAGTATTTT; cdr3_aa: CASSRPKGAPTDTQYF
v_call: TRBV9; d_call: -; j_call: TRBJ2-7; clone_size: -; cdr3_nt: TGTGCCAGCAGCGTAGCTGGCACCTCCTACGAGCAGTACTTC; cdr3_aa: CASSVAGTSYEQYF
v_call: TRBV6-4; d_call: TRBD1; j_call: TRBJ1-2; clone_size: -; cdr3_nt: TGTGCCAGCAGTTTCTCGACAGGGCAGGGGGCTTATGGCTACACCTTC; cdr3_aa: CASSFSTGQGAYGYTF
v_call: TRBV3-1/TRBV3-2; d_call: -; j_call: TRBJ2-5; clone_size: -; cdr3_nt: TGTGCCAGCAGCCGAGGGAGTATTACCTGGGAGACCCAGTACTTC; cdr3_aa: CASSRGSITWETQYF
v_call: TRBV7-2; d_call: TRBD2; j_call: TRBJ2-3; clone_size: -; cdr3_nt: TGTGCCAGCAGCTCTGCAGCGGGAGAAGCAGATACGCAGTATTTT; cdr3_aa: CASSSAAGEADTQYF
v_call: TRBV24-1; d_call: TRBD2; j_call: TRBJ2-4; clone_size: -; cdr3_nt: TGTGCCACCAGTGATTCGGGACTAGCGGGAGAGAAAAACATTCAGTACTTC; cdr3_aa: CATSDSGLAGEKNIQYF
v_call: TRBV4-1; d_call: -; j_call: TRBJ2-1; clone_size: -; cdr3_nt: TGCGCCAGCAGCCAAGAAAGCGCCAGCTCCTACAATGAGCAGTTCTTC; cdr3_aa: CASSQESASSYNEQFF
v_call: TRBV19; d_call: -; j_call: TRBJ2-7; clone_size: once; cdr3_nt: TGTGCCAGTAGTATAGGGCAGGGTCGGGAGCAGTACTTC; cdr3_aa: CASSIGQGREQYF
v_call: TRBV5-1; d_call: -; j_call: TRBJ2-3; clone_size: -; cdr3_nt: TGCGCCAGCAGCTTGGGAGGGAGCACAGATACGCAGTATTTT; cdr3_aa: CASSLGGSTDTQYF
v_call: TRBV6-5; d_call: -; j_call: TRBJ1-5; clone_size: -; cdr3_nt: TGTGCCAGCACTCAGGACAGCCGACATCAGCCCCAGCATTTT; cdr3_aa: CASTQDSRHQPQHF
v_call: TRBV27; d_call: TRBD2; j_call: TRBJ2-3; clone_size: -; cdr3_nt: TGTGCCAGCAGCCCAACGGCTAGCGGGAATACGCAGTATTTT; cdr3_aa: CASSPTASGNTQYF
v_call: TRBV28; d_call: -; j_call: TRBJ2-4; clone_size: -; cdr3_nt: TGTGCCAGCAGGGCTGACAGGATCGGGCAAAACATTCAGTACTTC; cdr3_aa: CASRADRIGQNIQYF
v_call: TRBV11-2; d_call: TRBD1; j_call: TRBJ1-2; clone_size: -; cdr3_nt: TGTGCCAGCAGCTTATTACCCCGGGACAGGGCAAGCTATGGCTACACCTTC; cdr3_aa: CASSLLPRDRASYGYTF
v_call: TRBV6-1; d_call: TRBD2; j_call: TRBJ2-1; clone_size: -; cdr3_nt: TGTGCCAGCAGCGAAACCTGGACTAGCGAATACGGAATGGATGAGCAGTTCTTC; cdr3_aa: CASSETWTSEYGMDEQFF
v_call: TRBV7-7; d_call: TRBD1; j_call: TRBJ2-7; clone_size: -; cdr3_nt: TGTGCCAGCAGCCGGACAGGGGCCAGGGAGCAGTACTTC; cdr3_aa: CASSRTGAREQYF
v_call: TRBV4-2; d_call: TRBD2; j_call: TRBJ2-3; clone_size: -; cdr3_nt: TGTGCCAGCAGCCAAGCCCCGGATCCGTCGGGAGGGCTCGCAGATACGCAGTATTTT; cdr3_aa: CASSQAPDPSGGLADTQYF
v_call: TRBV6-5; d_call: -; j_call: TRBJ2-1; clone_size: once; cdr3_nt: TGTGCCAGCGGTAACAGCGGGCTGTATGAGCAGTTCTTC; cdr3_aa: CASGNSGLYEQFF
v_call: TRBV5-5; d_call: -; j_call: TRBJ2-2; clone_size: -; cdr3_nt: TGTGCCAGCAGCTTGAGATACGGGAGCACCGGGGAGCTGTTTTTT; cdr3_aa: CASSLRYGSTGELFF
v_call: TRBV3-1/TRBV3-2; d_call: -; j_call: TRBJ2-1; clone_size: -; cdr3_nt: TGTGCCAGCAGCCAAGATCCCAGGACGGCGGGATTGGGAAATGAGCAGTTCTTC; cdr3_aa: CASSQDPRTAGLGNEQFF
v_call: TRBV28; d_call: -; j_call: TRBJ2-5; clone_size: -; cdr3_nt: TGTGCCAGCAGTTCCCCTTCGGCAGGGAGGGAGACCCAGTACTTC; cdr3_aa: CASSSPSAGRETQYF
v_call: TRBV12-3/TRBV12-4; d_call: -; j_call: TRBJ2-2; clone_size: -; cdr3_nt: TGTGCCAGCAGCAAACAGGGTCCCGGGGAGCTGTTTTTT; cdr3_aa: CASSKQGPGELFF
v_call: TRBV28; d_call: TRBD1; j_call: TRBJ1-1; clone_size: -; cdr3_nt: TGTGCCAGCAACCCCCCGGAAGGGGGCGAAACTGAAGCTTTCTTT; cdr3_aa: CASNPPEGGETEAFF
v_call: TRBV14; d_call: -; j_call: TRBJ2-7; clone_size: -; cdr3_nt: TGTGCCAGCAGCCAAGACACAGGGAAATCTTACGAGCAGTACTTC; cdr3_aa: CASSQDTGKSYEQYF
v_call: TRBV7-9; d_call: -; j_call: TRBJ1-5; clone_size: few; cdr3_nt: TGTGCCAGCAGCCCCGACAGCTCGGGAGGGCCCCAGCATTTT; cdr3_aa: CASSPDSSGGPQHF
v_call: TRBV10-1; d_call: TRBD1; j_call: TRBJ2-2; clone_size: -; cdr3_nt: TGCGCCAGCAGTGGGTGGACAGGGAAGGAGAGCACCGGGGAGCTGTTTTTT; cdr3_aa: CASSGWTGKESTGELFF
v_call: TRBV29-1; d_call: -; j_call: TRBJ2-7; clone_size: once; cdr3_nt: TGCAGCGTTGAATGGGGCGCGGCGGACGAGCAGTACTTC; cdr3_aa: CSVEWGAADEQYF
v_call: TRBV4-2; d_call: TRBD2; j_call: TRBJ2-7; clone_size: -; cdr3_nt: TGTGCCAGCAGCCATGAGGCTAGCGGGAAATTCGAGCAGTACTTC; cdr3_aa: CASSHEASGKFEQYF
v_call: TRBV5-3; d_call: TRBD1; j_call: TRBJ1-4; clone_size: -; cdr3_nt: TGTGCCAGAAGCTTTTTGGACAGGGACCTGAATGAAAAACTGTTTTTT; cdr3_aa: CARSFLDRDLNEKLFF
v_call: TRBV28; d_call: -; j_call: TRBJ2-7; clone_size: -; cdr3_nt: TGTGCCAGCAGTTTTGGGCCCTCGTACGAGCAGTACTTC; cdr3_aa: CASSFGPSYEQYF
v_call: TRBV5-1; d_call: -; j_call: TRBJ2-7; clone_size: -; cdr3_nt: TGCGCCAGCAGCTGGGCAGGCCCCTGGAACGAGCAGTACTTC; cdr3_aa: CASSWAGPWNEQYF
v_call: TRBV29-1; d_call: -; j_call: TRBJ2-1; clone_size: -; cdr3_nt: TGCAGCGTTGGAGGGCAGGGGGGCAATGAGCAGTTCTTC; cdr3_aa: CSVGGQGGNEQFF
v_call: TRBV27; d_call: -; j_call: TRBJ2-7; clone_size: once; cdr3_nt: TGTGCCAGCAGTTTAGAGGGGCGGGATAGGTCCTACGAGCAGTACTTC; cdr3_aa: CASSLEGRDRSYEQYF
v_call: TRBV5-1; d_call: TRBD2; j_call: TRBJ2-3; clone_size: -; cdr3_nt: TGCGCCAGCAGCTTGGGCCCTAGCGGGAGATCGATAGATACGCAGTATTTT; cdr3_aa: CASSLGPSGRSIDTQYF
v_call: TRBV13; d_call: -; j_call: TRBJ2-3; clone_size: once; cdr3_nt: TGTGCCAGCAGCTTAGGCGAGGGAGGCACAGATACGCAGTATTTT; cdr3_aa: CASSLGEGGTDTQYF
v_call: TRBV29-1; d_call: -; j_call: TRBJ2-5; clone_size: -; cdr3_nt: TGCAGCGCTGTGAAAGAGATCCAGTACTTC; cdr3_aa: CSAVKEIQYF
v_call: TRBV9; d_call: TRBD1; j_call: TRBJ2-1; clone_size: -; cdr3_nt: TGTGCCAGCAGCGTATTTCGGGACAGCAAAAATGAGCAGTTCTTC; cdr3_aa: CASSVFRDSKNEQFF
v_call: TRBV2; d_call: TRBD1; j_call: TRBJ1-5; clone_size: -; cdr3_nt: TGTGCCAGCAGCGAGGGACAGGGGGGGGCCCAGCCCCAGCATTTT; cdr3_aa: CASSEGQGGAQPQHF
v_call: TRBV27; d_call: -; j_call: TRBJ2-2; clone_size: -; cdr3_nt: TGTGCCAGCAGTTTTAGTGGGGGGGGCGCAACCGGGGAGCTGTTTTTT; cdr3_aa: CASSFSGGGATGELFF
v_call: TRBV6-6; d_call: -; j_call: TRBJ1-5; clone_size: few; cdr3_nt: TGTGCCAGCAGTCCTCCCTCGCTCCGGTGGGGGGGTCAGCCCCAGCATTTT; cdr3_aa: CASSPPSLRWGGQPQHF
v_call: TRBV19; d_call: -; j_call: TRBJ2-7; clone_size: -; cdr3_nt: TGTGCCAGTAGTCCCGGCGGTAGCGAGCAGTACTTC; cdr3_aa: CASSPGGSEQYF
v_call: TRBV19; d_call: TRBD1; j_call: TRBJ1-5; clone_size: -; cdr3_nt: TGTGCCAGTAGTACTCGGACAGGGGGCAATCAGCCCCAGCATTTT; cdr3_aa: CASSTRTGGNQPQHF
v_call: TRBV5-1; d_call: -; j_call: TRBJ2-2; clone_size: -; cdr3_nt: TGCGCCAGCAGCTCTCCATGGGGATTAGGGGAGGCCGGGGAGCTGTTTTTT; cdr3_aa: CASSSPWGLGEAGELFF